Below, 10 T cell receptor beta chains from the same sample are listed, as sequenced in a study of PD-1 blockade in mismatch repair-deficient tumors. The table came from immunoSEQ multiplex PCR; TCRdb's copy has only in-frame clones and leaves some out. This sample has approximately 40,000 clones, with more than 75% found just once. Sample: peripheral blood, taken 4 weeks after starting pembrolizumab. These receptors all stem from an adult with mismatch repair-deficient cancer.

The rearrangement links TRBV7-8 to TRBJ1-5; tentative D call: TRBD1 (6 bases). Looked up from germline, CDR1 is SGHVS and CDR2 is FQNEAQ. V lost 4 bases to trimming and J lost 4 bases, with 14 bases between them. CDR3 length: 15 residues. This CDR3 is CASSSVRGPNQPQHF. CDR3 bases: TGTGCCAGCAGCTCGGTCAGGGGACCTAATCAGCCCCAGCATTTT.

The V call is TRBV6-6, the J call TRBJ2-3, with D possibly TRBD1 on 6 matching bases. Germline CDR1 is MNHNY and CDR2 is SVGAGI (reference sequence). There are 14 residues in the CDR3. V lost 2 bases and J 4 bases, leaving 10 bases between the germline ends. The CDR3 nucleotides read TGTGCCAGCAGTTACCTACAGGGAGCAGATACGCAGTATTTT. It translates to CASSYLQGADTQYF.

J is TRBJ1-2 and V is TRBV6-4; 10 bases are a match to TRBD1. CDR1 is MRHNA, CDR2 SNTAGT, per germline. J lost 4 bases, V lost 5 bases, and 4 bases had no gene match. This CDR3 is built from 14 residues. The DNA of the CDR3 is TGTGCCAGCAGTCCGGGACAGGGGTCCTATGGCTACACCTTC. Translation gives CASSPGQGSYGYTF.

The chain links TRBV10-3 to TRBJ2-1; 9 bases align to TRBD1. V gave up 5 bases and J gave up 8 bases; unmatched junction bases: 7. The CDR3 extends over 14 amino acids. Germline V gene lookup returns CDR1 ENHRY and CDR2 SYGVKD. The CDR3 DNA follows: TGTGCCATCAGTCTCGGGACAGGGTCCCATGAGCAGTTCTTC. Its protein is CAISLGTGSHEQFF.

V is TRBV11-2 and J is TRBJ2-2; 10 nucleotides agree with TRBD2. After removal of 3 bases from V and 8 bases from J, the junction contained 6 bases not matched to a gene. CDR3 length: 15 amino acids. In germline, CDR1 is SGHAT, CDR2 FQNNGV. CDR3 coding DNA: TGTGCCAGCAGCTTGTTAAGCGGGAGGGAAGGGGAGCTGTTTTTT. Protein sequence: CASSLLSGREGELFF. Looking up the rest from reference TRBV11-2 and TRBJ2-2 gives the full variable domain: EAGVAQSPRYKIIEKRQSVAFWCNPISGHATLYWYQQILGQGPKLLIQFQNNGVVDDSQLPKDRFSAERLKGVDSTLKIQPAKLEDSAVYLCASSLLSGREGELFFGEGSRLTVL.

The chain combines TRBV6-5 with TRBJ2-3, with no clear D. The CDR3 has 11 amino acids. Germline V gene sequence: CDR1 MNHEY, CDR2 SVGAGI. V lost 6 bases and J lost 0, with 1 base in between. CDR3 residues: CASRSTDTQYF. The CDR3 DNA reads as TGTGCCAGCAGGAGCACAGATACGCAGTATTTT.

The chain is built from TRBV4-3 and TRBJ2-2; D remains ambiguous. Germline V lookup: CDR1 LGHNA, CDR2 YSLEER. This CDR3 has 18 amino acids. The V end was cut by 1 base, the J end by 1 base, with 16 bases between. As DNA, the CDR3 is TGCGCCAGCAGCCAAGGTTTCGTAGTCCGGTGGAACACCGGGGAGCTGTTTTTT. Amino acid sequence: CASSQGFVVRWNTGELFF.

The genes are TRBV7-3 and TRBJ2-3; 10 bases line up with TRBD2. This CDR3 is built from 17 residues. Germline-derived CDR1 and CDR2 are SGHTA and FQGTGA. With 5 bases clipped from V and 2 bases from J, the junction kept 10 bases outside the gene matches. CDR3 region: CASSARTGLAATDTQYF. The CDR3 nucleotides read TGTGCCAGCAGCGCCCGAACCGGACTAGCGGCCACAGATACGCAGTATTTT.

The V and J genes are TRBV28 and TRBJ1-2, with 10 bases identical to TRBD1. J gave up 8 bases and V 8 bases, and 8 bases lay outside the gene matches. The CDR3 runs to 13 residues. The V gene's germline CDR1 is MDHEN and CDR2 SYDVKM. The CDR3 sequence is CASLRGTGEGYTF. As DNA, the CDR3 is TGTGCCAGCCTTAGGGGGACAGGGGAGGGCTACACCTTC.

Relative to its sample, this clone is medium-sized (0.01 to 0.1%). This rearrangement joins TRBV6-1 to TRBJ1-5; D possibly corresponds to TRBD1 (6 bases). Between the trimmed V and J ends, which lost 0 bases and 2 bases, there was a span of 8 bases. This CDR3 has 15 amino acids. Germline values: CDR1 MNHNS, CDR2 SASEGT. The CDR3 DNA is TGTGCCAGCAGTGAAGCTGCAGGGGGCAATCAGCCCCAGCATTTT. Residues: CASSEAAGGNQPQHF.